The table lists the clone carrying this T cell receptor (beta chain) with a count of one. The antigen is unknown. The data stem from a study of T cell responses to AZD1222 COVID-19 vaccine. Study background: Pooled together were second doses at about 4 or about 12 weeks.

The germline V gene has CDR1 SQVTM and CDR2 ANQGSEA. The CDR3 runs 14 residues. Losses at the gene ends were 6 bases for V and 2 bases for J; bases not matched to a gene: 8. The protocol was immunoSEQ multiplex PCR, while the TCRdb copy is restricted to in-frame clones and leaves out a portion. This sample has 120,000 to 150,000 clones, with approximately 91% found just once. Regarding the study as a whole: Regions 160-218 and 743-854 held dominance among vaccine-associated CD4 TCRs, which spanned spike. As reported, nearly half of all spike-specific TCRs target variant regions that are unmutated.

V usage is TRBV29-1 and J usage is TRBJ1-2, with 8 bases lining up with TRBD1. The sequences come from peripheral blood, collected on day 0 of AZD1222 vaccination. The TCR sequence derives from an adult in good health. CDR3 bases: TGCAGCGTGGGGGACAGGCGCACCAACTATGGCTACACCTTC. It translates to CSVGDRRTNYGYTF.